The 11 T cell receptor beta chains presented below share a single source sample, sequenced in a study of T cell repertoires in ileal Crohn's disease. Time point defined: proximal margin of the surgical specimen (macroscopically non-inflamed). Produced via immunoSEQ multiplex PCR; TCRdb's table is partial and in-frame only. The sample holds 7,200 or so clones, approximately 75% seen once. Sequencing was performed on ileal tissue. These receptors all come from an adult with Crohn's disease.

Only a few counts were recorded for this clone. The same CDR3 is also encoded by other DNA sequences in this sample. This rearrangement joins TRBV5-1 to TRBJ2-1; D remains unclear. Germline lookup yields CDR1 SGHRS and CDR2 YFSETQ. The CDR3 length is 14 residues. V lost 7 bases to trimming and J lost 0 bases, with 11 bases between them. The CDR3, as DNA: TGCGCCAGCCGTACGGAAAGCTCCTACAATGAGCAGTTCTTC. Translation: CASRTESSYNEQFF.

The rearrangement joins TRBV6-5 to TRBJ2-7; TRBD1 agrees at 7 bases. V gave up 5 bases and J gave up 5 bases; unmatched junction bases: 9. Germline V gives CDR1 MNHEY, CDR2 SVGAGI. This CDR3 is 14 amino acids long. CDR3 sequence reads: CASSLGQEKDEQYF. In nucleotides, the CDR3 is TGTGCCAGCAGTCTAGGACAGGAGAAGGACGAGCAGTACTTC.

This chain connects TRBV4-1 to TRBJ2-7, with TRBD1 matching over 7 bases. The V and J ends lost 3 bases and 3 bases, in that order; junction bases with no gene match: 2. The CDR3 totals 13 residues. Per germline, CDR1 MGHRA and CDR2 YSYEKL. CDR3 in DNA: TGCGCCAGCAGCCAGGACAGGTTCTACGAGCAGTACTTC. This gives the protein CASSQDRFYEQYF.

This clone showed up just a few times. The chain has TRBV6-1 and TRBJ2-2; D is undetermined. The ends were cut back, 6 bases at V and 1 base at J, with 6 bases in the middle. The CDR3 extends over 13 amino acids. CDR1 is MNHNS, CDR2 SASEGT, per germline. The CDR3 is CASRKENTGELFF. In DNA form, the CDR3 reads TGTGCCAGCAGGAAGGAGAACACCGGGGAGCTGTTTTTT.

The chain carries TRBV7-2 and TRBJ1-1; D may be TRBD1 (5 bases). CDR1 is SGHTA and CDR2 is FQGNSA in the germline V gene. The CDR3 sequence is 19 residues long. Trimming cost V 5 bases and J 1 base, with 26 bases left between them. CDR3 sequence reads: CASSVYATGTRPRNTEAFF. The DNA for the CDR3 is TGTGCCAGCAGCGTCTACGCCACCGGGACCCGACCTCGGAACACTGAAGCTTTCTTT.

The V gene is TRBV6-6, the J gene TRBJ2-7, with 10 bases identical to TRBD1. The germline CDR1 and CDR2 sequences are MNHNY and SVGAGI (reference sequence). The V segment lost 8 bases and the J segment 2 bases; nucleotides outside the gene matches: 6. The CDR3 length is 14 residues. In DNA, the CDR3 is TGTGCCAGCTCCCTAGGACAGGGGGCCTACGAGCAGTACTTC. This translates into CASSLGQGAYEQYF.

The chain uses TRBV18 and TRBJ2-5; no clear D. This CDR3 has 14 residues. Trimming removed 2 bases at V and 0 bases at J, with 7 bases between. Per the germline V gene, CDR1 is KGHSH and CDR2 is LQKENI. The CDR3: CASSPRTYQETQYF. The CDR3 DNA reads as TGTGCCAGCTCACCAAGGACGTACCAAGAGACCCAGTACTTC. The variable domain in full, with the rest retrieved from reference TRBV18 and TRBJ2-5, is NAGVMQNPRHLVRRRGQEARLRCSPMKGHSHVYWYRQLPEEGLKFMVYLQKENIIDESGMPKERFSAEFPKEGPSILRIQQVVRGDSAAYFCASSPRTYQETQYFGPGTRLLVL.

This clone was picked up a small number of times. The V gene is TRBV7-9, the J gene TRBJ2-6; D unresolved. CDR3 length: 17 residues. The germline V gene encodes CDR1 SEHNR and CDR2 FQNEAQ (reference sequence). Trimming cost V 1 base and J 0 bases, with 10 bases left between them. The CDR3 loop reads CASSLVTSASGANVLTF. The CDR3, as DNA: TGTGCCAGCAGCTTAGTCACGTCTGCCTCTGGGGCCAACGTCCTGACTTTC.

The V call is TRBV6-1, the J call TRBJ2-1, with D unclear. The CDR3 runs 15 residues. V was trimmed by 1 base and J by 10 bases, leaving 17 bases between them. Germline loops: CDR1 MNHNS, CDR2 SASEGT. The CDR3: CASSEGSGSIVEQFF. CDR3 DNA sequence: TGTGCCAGCAGTGAAGGGTCAGGTTCAATTGTCGAGCAGTTCTTC.

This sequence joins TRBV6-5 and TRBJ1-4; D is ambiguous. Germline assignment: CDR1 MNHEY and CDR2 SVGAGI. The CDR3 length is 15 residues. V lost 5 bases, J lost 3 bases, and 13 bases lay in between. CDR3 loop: CASSRRPMANEKLFF. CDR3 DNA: TGTGCCAGCAGTCGCCGTCCGATGGCTAATGAAAAACTGTTTTTT.

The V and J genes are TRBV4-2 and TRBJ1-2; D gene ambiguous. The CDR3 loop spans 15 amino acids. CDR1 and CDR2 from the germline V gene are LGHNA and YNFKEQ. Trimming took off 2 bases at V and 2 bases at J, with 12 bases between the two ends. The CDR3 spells CASSQSVGTNYGYTF. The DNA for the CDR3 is TGTGCCAGCAGCCAATCAGTAGGTACGAACTATGGCTACACCTTC.